The T cell receptor (beta chain) described here comes from a study of control samples from healthy donors and cancer patients. In this sample, this clone turned up once. The table came from immunoSEQ multiplex PCR; TCRdb's copy has only in-frame clones and leaves some out. The sample shows tens of thousands of clones, approximately 90% of them seen only once. V lost 2 bases to trimming and J lost 6 bases, with 7 bases between them. This CDR3 spans 12 amino acids. The germline CDR1 and CDR2 sequences are SGHRS and YFSETQ. The sequenced material came from PBMCs. The receptor's source is a woman aged 55-69 years with head and neck cancer. The chain joins TRBV5-1 to TRBJ2-3, with D unclear. CDR3 residues: CASSLKADTQYF. The CDR3 DNA is TGCGCCAGCAGCTTAAAAGCCGATACGCAGTATTTT.